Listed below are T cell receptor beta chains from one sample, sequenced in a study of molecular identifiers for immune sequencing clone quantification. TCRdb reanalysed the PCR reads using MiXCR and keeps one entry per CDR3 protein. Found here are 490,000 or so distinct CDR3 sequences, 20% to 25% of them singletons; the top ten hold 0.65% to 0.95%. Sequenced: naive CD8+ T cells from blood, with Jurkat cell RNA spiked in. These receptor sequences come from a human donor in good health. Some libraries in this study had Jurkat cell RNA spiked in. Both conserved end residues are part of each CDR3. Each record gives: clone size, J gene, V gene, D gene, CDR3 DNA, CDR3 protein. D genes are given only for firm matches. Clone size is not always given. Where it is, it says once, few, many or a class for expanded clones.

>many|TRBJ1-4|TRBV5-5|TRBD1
TGTGCCAGCAGCTTGGTGGGACAGGGAACAAATGAAAAACTGTTTTTT
CASSLVGQGTNEKLFF
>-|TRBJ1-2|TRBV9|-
TGTGCCAGCAGCCCAAGAAACTGGGAGGATGGCTACACCTTC
CASSPRNWEDGYTF
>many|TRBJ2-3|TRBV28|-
TGTGCCAGCACCCCAATTGGGTCCCGCACAGATACGCAGTATTTT
CASTPIGSRTDTQYF
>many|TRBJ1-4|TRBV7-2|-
TGTGCCAGCAGCTTATTGGGGTCGGCTAATGAAAAACTGTTTTTT
CASSLLGSANEKLFF
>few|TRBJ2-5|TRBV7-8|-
TGTGCCAGCAGCTTAGGAAGGGGCCTTTCGGGACGGGGGCACGAGACCCAGTACTTC
CASSLGRGLSGRGHETQYF
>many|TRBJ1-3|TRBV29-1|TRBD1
TGCAGCGTTGATTCGGGACAGGGTCCTTCTGGAAACACCATATATTTT
CSVDSGQGPSGNTIYF
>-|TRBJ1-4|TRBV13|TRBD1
TGTGCCAGCAGCTCCCCGGGACAGGGGCGTGAAAAACTGTTTTTT
CASSSPGQGREKLFF
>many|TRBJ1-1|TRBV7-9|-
TGTGCCAGCAGCGGCATAATCACTGAAGCTTTCTTT
CASSGIITEAFF
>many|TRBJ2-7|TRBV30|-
TGTGCCTGGAGTGAGATCTACGAGCAGTACTTC
CAWSEIYEQYF
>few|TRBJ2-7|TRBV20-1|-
TGCAGTGCTAGAGTGGCCAGGTCGACCTACGAGCAGTACTTC
CSARVARSTYEQYF
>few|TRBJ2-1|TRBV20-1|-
TGCAGTGCTAGAGATGTGTCGGACTCAGATCGGGCCAATGAGCAGTTCTTC
CSARDVSDSDRANEQFF
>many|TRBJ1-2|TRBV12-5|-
TGTGCTAGTGGTTTGGTACAGGTTACCGACAAATTCTTC
CASGLVQVTDKFF
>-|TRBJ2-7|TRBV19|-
TGTGCCAGTAGTCCCGACCTAAATTTTTACGAGCAGTACTTC
CASSPDLNFYEQYF
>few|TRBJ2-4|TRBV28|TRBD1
TGTGCCAGCAGTTTTGACAGGGGTCGGGGCATTCAGTACTTC
CASSFDRGRGIQYF
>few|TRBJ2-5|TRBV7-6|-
TGTGCCAGCGCACCAACTTGGGGAGGAGAGACCCAGTACTTC
CASAPTWGGETQYF
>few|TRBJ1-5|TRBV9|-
TGTGCCAGCAGTGTCACGGGTAATCAGCCCCAGCATTTT
CASSVTGNQPQHF
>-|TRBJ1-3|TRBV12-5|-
TGTGCTAGTGGAACACCGGGACGGGGTGGAAACACCATATATTTT
CASGTPGRGGNTIYF